This T cell receptor beta chain was retrieved from a study of T cell responses to AZD1222 COVID-19 vaccine. Overall study results and limits: Dominant CD4 TCR responses targeted spike regions 160-218 and 743-854.

With regard to this clone: What it binds is unknown.

Here immunoSEQ multiplex PCR was the method, and the copy in TCRdb shows in-frame clones only, minus some. Of some 150,000 clones detected, under 95% appear once; the ten largest clones hold approximately 3%. Sequences were derived from peripheral blood, sampled on day 0 of MenACWY control vaccination. This clonotype was sampled from an adult in good health.

Written as DNA, the CDR3 is TGTGCCAGCAGCGCGACTAGCGGGAACTACAATGAGCAGTTCTTC. Its translation is CASSATSGNYNEQFF. The rearrangement joins TRBV7-3 to TRBJ2-1; TRBD2 matches at 11 bases. Germline CDR1 is SGHTA and CDR2 is FQGTGA. The CDR3 is 15 residues long. The V gene end was trimmed by 5 bases and the J gene end by 3 bases; junction bases not matched to a gene: 3.